This passage covers 25 T cell receptor beta chains from one sample sequenced in a study of shared clonotypes between healthy human individuals. Naive CD8 cells, CD45RO-negative and positively selected for CCR7, excluded terminally differentiated effector memory CD45RA+ cells. Using immunoSEQ multiplex PCR, the repertoire was profiled, and TCRdb retains in-frame clones only, with some absent. The table lists about 650,000 clones, roughly 95% of them singletons, with about 0.11% in the top ten. Sequenced sample: naive CD8+ T cells sorted from blood. These receptors all come from a woman aged 25 to 45 in good health.

The CDR3 DNA reads as TGTGCCAGCAGCTTGATGTCCTACGAGCAGTACTTC. This gives the protein CASSLMSYEQYF. The gene calls are TRBV5-4 and TRBJ2-7; no clear D. V shed 1 base and J shed 1 base, with 3 bases lying between them. CDR3 length equals 12 residues. In germline, CDR1 is SGHNT, CDR2 YYREEE (reference sequence).

About this clone itself: At the DNA level, this CDR3 is encoded by other sequences in the same sample as well. The chain combines TRBV11-2 with TRBJ1-2; no clear D gene. The length of the CDR3 is 13 residues. Germline-derived CDR1 and CDR2 are SGHAT and FQNNGV. With 1 base removed from V and 4 bases from J, the gap between germline ends came to 7 bases. CDR3 coding DNA: TGTGCCAGCAGCTTAGGGGGTAGCTATGGCTACACCTTC. Protein sequence: CASSLGGSYGYTF.

This clone occurred once. This chain connects TRBV28 to TRBJ2-1; possibly TRBD1 for D (6 bases). The CDR3 runs 15 residues. Looked up from germline, CDR1 is MDHEN and CDR2 is SYDVKM. Trimming shortened V by 6 bases and J by 0 bases, and 12 bases separated the two germline ends. The CDR3 DNA reads as TGTGCCAGCAGGGACACGACAGGCTCCTACAATGAGCAGTTCTTC. The encoded protein is CASRDTTGSYNEQFF.

The chain has TRBV19 and TRBJ1-1; no reliable D call. The germline V and J ends were trimmed by 2 bases and 8 bases, with 12 bases remaining between them. CDR3 size: 13 residues. Germline CDR1 LNHDA, CDR2 SQIVND (reference sequence). Written as DNA, the CDR3 is TGTGCCAGTAGTATATACGGCGCCAGGGAAGCTTTCTTT. Its translation: CASSIYGAREAFF. The full variable domain, with the rest looked up from reference TRBV19 and TRBJ1-1, is DGGITQSPKYLFRKEGQNVTLSCEQNLNHDAMYWYRQDPGQGLRLIYYSQIVNDFQKGDIAEGYSVSREKKESFPLTVTSAQKNPTAFYLCASSIYGAREAFFGQGTRLTVV.

The chain carries TRBV28 and TRBJ2-5; TRBD2 matches 9 bases. CDR3 size: 13 residues. Per the germline V gene, CDR1 is MDHEN and CDR2 is SYDVKM. DNA for the CDR3: TGTGCGCACGAAGCGGGAGGTACAGAGACCCAGTACTTC. Its protein product is CAHEAGGTETQYF.

This chain uses TRBV30 with TRBJ2-7; D is perhaps TRBD2 (5 bases). V was shortened by 2 bases and J by 2 bases, with 10 bases between the two germline ends. This CDR3 is 13 amino acids long. The V gene's germline CDR1 is GTSNPN and CDR2 SVGIG (reference sequence). The CDR3 DNA reads TGTGCCTGGAGTCTGGAGGATCCCTACGAGCAGTACTTC. Translation gives CAWSLEDPYEQYF.

Worth noting for this clone: The same CDR3 arises from other DNA sequences in this sample as well. The V and J genes are TRBV27 and TRBJ1-4, with unresolved D. V shed 3 bases and J shed 7 bases, with 3 bases lying between them. Germline lookup yields CDR1 MNHEY and CDR2 SMNVEV (reference sequence). The CDR3 is 11 residues long. The DNA for the CDR3 is TGTGCCAGCAGTTTTGGTGAAAAACTGTTTTTT. Its translation: CASSFGEKLFF.

The V and J genes are TRBV15 and TRBJ1-6, with 9 nucleotides matching TRBD1. Unmatched junction bases numbered 7, after V lost 0 bases and J lost 10 bases. The CDR3 runs 16 residues. Germline CDR1 and CDR2: LNHNV and YYDKDF (reference sequence). The CDR3 region has the DNA TGTGCCACCAGCAGAGATGGCGGGACAGGGTCCTCACCCCTCCACTTT. It codes for CATSRDGGTGSSPLHF.

J is TRBJ1-5 and V is TRBV6-5; D is unclear. V was shortened by 5 bases and J by 6 bases, with 17 bases between the two germline ends. The V gene's germline CDR1 is MNHEY and CDR2 SVGAGI. The CDR3 is 15 amino acids. This CDR3 reads CASSLGHGRFQPQHF. The CDR3 nucleotides are TGTGCCAGCAGTCTTGGTCATGGTCGCTTTCAGCCCCAGCATTTT.

This chain joins TRBV7-9 and TRBJ2-5; 11 bases align to TRBD1. Per the germline V gene, CDR1 is SEHNR and CDR2 is FQNEAQ (reference sequence). This CDR3 is built from 15 residues. Unmatched junction bases numbered 3, after V lost 4 bases and J lost 2 bases. The CDR3 region has the DNA TGTGCCAGCAGCTACCGGGACAGGGGGCAAGAGACCCAGTACTTC. Its translation is CASSYRDRGQETQYF. Looking up the rest from reference TRBV7-9 and TRBJ2-5 gives the full variable domain: DTGVSQNPRHKITKRGQNVTFRCDPISEHNRLYWYRQTLGQGPEFLTYFQNEAQLEKSRLLSDRFSAERPKGSFSTLEIQRTEQGDSAMYLCASSYRDRGQETQYFGPGTRLLVL.

This clone was detected only once. V is TRBV5-5 and J is TRBJ1-4; D not certain. The CDR3 runs to 11 residues. Per the germline V gene, CDR1 is SGHKS and CDR2 is YYEKEE (reference sequence). Trimming removed 3 bases at V and 7 bases at J, with 4 bases between. The CDR3 spells CASSSVEKLFF. The CDR3 nucleotides are TGTGCCAGCAGCTCGGTTGAAAAACTGTTTTTT.

This clone was seen a handful of times. V usage is TRBV20-1 and J usage is TRBJ2-2; D is ambiguous. CDR1 DFQATT and CDR2 SNEGSKA come from the germline V gene (reference sequence). This CDR3 is built from 11 residues. Trimming pared 0 bases from V and 9 bases from J, leaving 5 bases between. This CDR3 reads CSARDSRELFF. The DNA of the CDR3 is TGCAGTGCTAGAGATAGTCGGGAGCTGTTTTTT.

J is TRBJ1-5 and V is TRBV5-1, with D unclear. The V gene's germline CDR1 is SGHRS and CDR2 YFSETQ. The germline V and J ends were trimmed by 3 bases and 0 bases, with 22 bases remaining between them. CDR3 size: 19 residues. The CDR3 loop reads CASSYNGTRFAYSNQPQHF. The CDR3 nucleotides are TGCGCCAGCAGCTATAACGGCACGAGATTTGCCTATAGCAATCAGCCCCAGCATTTT.

The gene calls are TRBV13 and TRBJ2-4; D perhaps matches TRBD2 (6 bases). CDR1 and CDR2 from the germline V gene are PRHDT and FYEKMQ (reference sequence). Deletions cut 1 base from V and 7 bases from J, with 14 bases between. The CDR3 extends over 15 amino acids. Written as DNA, the CDR3 is TGTGCCAGCAGCTTAGCGGGAGCCCCGTGGAACATTCAGTACTTC. This translates into CASSLAGAPWNIQYF.

The chain couples TRBV4-1 to TRBJ1-2, with 8 bases matching TRBD1. The germline V gene has CDR1 MGHRA and CDR2 YSYEKL. V dropped 0 bases and J dropped 3; count of bases not matched to a gene: 6. The CDR3 consists of 16 residues. The CDR3 loop reads CASSQDPGTGDYGYTF. CDR3 nucleotide sequence: TGCGCCAGCAGCCAAGATCCGGGGACAGGAGACTATGGCTACACCTTC.

V is TRBV7-2 and J is TRBJ2-3, with a weak D call TRBD1 (6 bases). CDR3 length: 16 residues. CDR1 SGHTA and CDR2 FQGNSA come from the germline V gene. The V gene lost 0 bases and the J gene lost 2 bases, with 12 bases spanning the gap. CDR3 DNA: TGTGCCAGCAGCTTAGCAGCAGGGGTGGCCACAGATACGCAGTATTTT. Protein: CASSLAAGVATDTQYF. Together with reference TRBV7-2 and TRBJ2-3, the CDR3 gives the full variable domain: GAGVSQSPSNKVTEKGKDVELRCDPISGHTALYWYRQSLGQGLEFLIYFQGNSAPDKSGLPSDRFSAERTGGSVSTLTIQRTQQEDSAVYLCASSLAAGVATDTQYFGPGTRLTVL.

J is TRBJ2-3 and V is TRBV27; 10 nucleotides agree with TRBD2. The CDR3 covers 17 residues. After removal of 1 base from V and 3 bases from J, the junction contained 7 bases not matched to a gene. CDR1 and CDR2 (germline): MNHEY, SMNVEV (reference sequence). As DNA, the CDR3 is TGTGCCAGCAGTTTATACCTAGCGGGAGAAAAGACAGATACGCAGTATTTT. As protein: CASSLYLAGEKTDTQYF.

This chain joins TRBV5-4 and TRBJ2-7; TRBD2 agrees at 11 bases. V shed 4 bases and J 4 bases; nucleotides not matched to a gene: 7. CDR1 and CDR2 from the germline V gene are SGHNT and YYREEE (reference sequence). CDR3 length equals 15 residues. The CDR3 DNA reads as TGTGCCAGCAGCCCCCGTGGGACTAGCGGTTACGAGCAGTACTTC. This sequence encodes CASSPRGTSGYEQYF.

Only a few counts were recorded for this clone. The V and J genes are TRBV7-2 and TRBJ1-1; maybe TRBD1 (5 bases). CDR1 is SGHTA, CDR2 FQGNSA, per germline. V was shortened by 7 bases and J by 7 bases, with 7 bases between the two germline ends. The CDR3 totals 10 residues. CDR3 nucleotides: TGTGCCAGCAAGACAGATGAAGCTTTCTTT. This encodes CASKTDEAFF.

J is TRBJ1-2 and V is TRBV9; D is perhaps TRBD1 (6 bases). Between the trimmed V and J ends, which lost 4 bases and 4 bases, there was a span of 17 bases. Germline CDR1 reads SGDLS; CDR2 reads YYNGEE. This CDR3 is 15 amino acids long. The CDR3 reads CASSPPGAGAYGYTF. CDR3 DNA: TGTGCCAGCAGCCCCCCCGGGGCAGGGGCCTATGGCTACACCTTC. Looking up the rest from reference TRBV9 and TRBJ1-2 gives the full variable domain: DSGVTQTPKHLITATGQRVTLRCSPRSGDLSVYWYQQSLDQGLQFLIQYYNGEERAKGNILERFSAQQFPDLHSELNLSSLELGDSALYFCASSPPGAGAYGYTFGSGTRLTVV.

A single count supports this clone. Other nucleotide sequences from this sample produce the same CDR3. The chain employs TRBV6-6 and TRBJ1-1; the D is unclear. The germline CDR1 and CDR2 sequences are MNHNY and SVGAGI (reference sequence). The germline V and J ends were trimmed by 0 bases and 5 bases, with 10 bases remaining between them. The CDR3 extends over 14 amino acids. The CDR3 nucleotides read TGTGCCAGCAGTTACTCGGAAGGAGGGACTGAAGCTTTCTTT. Translation: CASSYSEGGTEAFF.

The genes are TRBV27 and TRBJ1-1; no reliable D call. Germline V gives CDR1 MNHEY, CDR2 SMNVEV (reference sequence). There are 13 residues in the CDR3. The V end was cut by 4 bases, the J end by 4 bases, with 10 bases between. CDR3 region: CASSSYGVTEAFF. The CDR3 DNA reads as TGTGCCAGCAGTTCCTACGGGGTCACTGAAGCTTTCTTT.

The V gene is TRBV5-4, the J gene TRBJ2-7; possibly TRBD2 for D (7 bases). The length of the CDR3 is 15 residues. V was trimmed by 4 bases and J by 6 bases, leaving 20 bases between them. Germline lookup yields CDR1 SGHNT and CDR2 YYREEE (reference sequence). The CDR3: CASSGNREGEVEQYF. The CDR3 coding sequence is TGTGCCAGCAGCGGAAACAGGGAGGGTGAGGTCGAGCAGTACTTC. The variable domain in full, with the rest retrieved from reference TRBV5-4 and TRBJ2-7, is ETGVTQSPTHLIKTRGQQVTLRCSSQSGHNTVSWYQQALGQGPQFIFQYYREEENGRGNFPPRFSGLQFPNYSSELNVNALELDDSALYLCASSGNREGEVEQYFGPGTRLTVT.

This chain joins TRBV28 and TRBJ2-7, with 10 bases that match TRBD1. Germline V gene data show CDR1 as MDHEN and CDR2 as SYDVKM. V shed 3 bases, J shed 2 bases, and the junction held 7 bases outside the gene matches. There are 16 residues in the CDR3. The CDR3 nucleotides are TGTGCCAGCAGTTTCCCGACAGGGGGCCTTACCTACGAGCAGTACTTC. This encodes CASSFPTGGLTYEQYF.

This sequence joins TRBV19 and TRBJ1-1, with D unclear. This CDR3 comprises 13 residues. From germline, CDR1 is LNHDA and CDR2 SQIVND (reference sequence). Trimming removed 3 bases from V and 6 bases from J, with 11 bases in between. The CDR3 nucleotides read TGTGCCAGTAGTATGATGGTATATGCTGAAGCTTTCTTT. Its translation is CASSMMVYAEAFF.